This TCR beta chain was identified in a study of blood T cell repertoires in COVID-19. Study-level information: Both acute and convalescent COVID-19 samples were obtained from the United States, Italy and Spain.

The CDR3 spans 16 residues. Germline V gene sequence: CDR1 KGHDR, CDR2 SFDVKD. The junction had 11 bases not matched to a gene; V was cut back by 3 bases and J by 7 bases. Patients of the Seattle cohort, enrolled during active infection, were followed longitudinally. Profiled with immunoSEQ multiplex PCR; TCRdb holds only in-frame clones, not every one. This sample has about 130,000 clones; around 90% occur once, and the top ten carry 4.6%. The sample consisted of peripheral blood. The chain links TRBV24-1 to TRBJ2-7, with 10 bases lining up with TRBD1. This receptor was obtained from a man aged 60 to 75 with COVID-19, enrolled during active disease. The CDR3 bases are TGTGCCACCAGTGATCCCTCCGGGACAGGGGTGCCGGAGCAGTACTTC. Protein product: CATSDPSGTGVPEQYF.